This T cell receptor (beta chain) stems from a study of regulatory T cells in long-lasting Graves disease. CDR3 regions were amplified by Arm-PCR using iRepertoire HTBI primers to build TCR beta libraries. TCRdb independently ran MiXCR on the multiplex PCR reads; one entry per CDR3 protein. Here the sample spans 400,000 to 500,000 distinct CDR3 sequences, approximately 16% being singletons. Time point here: newly diagnosed GD, antithyroid drugs for less than 3 months. Preparation of the TCR library used RNA extracted from PBMCs. CDR1 and CDR2 from the germline V gene are SGHAT and FQNNGV. With 3 bases removed from V and 0 bases from J, the gap between germline ends came to 7 bases. CDR3 length: 14 amino acids. This clonotype was observed at least ten times. The same sample was also used in a study of T cells in Graves' hyperthyroidism and ophthalmopathy.

The material was peripheral blood mononuclear cells (PBMCs), obtained at new diagnosis, from a patient treated with antithyroid drugs. The origin of this receptor is a woman aged 40 to 55 with Graves disease. This chain links TRBV11-2 with TRBJ2-3, with a weak D call TRBD2 (5 bases). DNA of the CDR3: TGTGCCAGCAGCTTGACTACTAGCACAGATACGCAGTATTTT. It translates to CASSLTTSTDTQYF. The full variable domain, in which reference TRBV11-2 and TRBJ2-3 provide the parts outside the CDR3, is EAGVAQSPRYKIIEKRQSVAFWCNPISGHATLYWYQQILGQGPKLLIQFQNNGVVDDSQLPKDRFSAERLKGVDSTLKIQPAKLEDSAVYLCASSLTTSTDTQYFGPGTRLTVL.